This passage covers 17 T cell receptor beta chains from one sample sequenced in a study of T-cell reconstitution after alpha-beta-depleted transplantation in children (dated by TCRdb to the mid-2010s). The method behind the library was PCR. Sequencer: Illumina HiSeq 2500. TCR library preparation used molecular barcoding, with unique molecular identifiers applied to normalize quantification of the TCRbeta repertoire. Using fastp trimming at Q25 and MiXCR clonotype assembly, TCRdb reanalyzed the public sequencing data and kept in-frame beta chains. Rows are combined by CDR3 protein, so each entry shows the most common genes and DNA. Within this sample are around 200,000 distinct CDR3 sequences, with more than 6.5% of them counted one time only. The top ten clonotypes cover roughly 3% of the sample. The sequencing here drew on PBMCs from the stem cell graft donor, taken from the stem cell graft. Every receptor here comes from a human donor who donated a stem cell graft to a child with Wiskott-Aldrich syndrome.

Regarding this clonotype: One base away lies a much larger clone, so this may be a sequencing read error. The chain recombines TRBV12-3 or TRBV12-4 with TRBJ2-6; 8 nucleotides align to TRBD1. The CDR3 runs 19 residues. CDR3 amino acids: CACSPIPGQEASGANVLTF. The CDR3 nucleotides read TGTGCCTGCAGCCCCATACCGGGACAGGAGGCTTCTGGGGCCAACGTCCTGACTTTC.

This clonotype has ten or more counts. This sequence joins TRBV10-3 and TRBJ2-2; possible D gene TRBD1, 6 bases. The CDR3 consists of 16 residues. Trimming cost V 0 bases and J 2 bases, with 10 bases left between them. CDR1 and CDR2 from the germline V gene are ENHRY and SYGVKD. CDR3 sequence: CAISESRGTNTGELFF. CDR3 sequence (DNA): TGTGCCATCAGTGAGTCCAGGGGAACCAACACCGGGGAGCTGTTTTTT.

The chain combines TRBV6-2 or TRBV6-3 with TRBJ2-2; D is unresolved. Germline V lookup: CDR1 MNHEY, CDR2 SVGEGT. The CDR3 sequence is 15 residues long. Trimming took 10 bases from V and 7 from J, leaving 22 bases between them. CDR3 amino acids: CATLAVTKGYGELFF. The CDR3 nucleotides are TGTGCCACCCTCGCAGTAACAAAAGGATACGGGGAGCTGTTTTTT.

With regard to this clonotype: One end of the junction is discordant with germline, which a read error may explain. The chain links TRBV3-1 to TRBJ2-7, with D possibly matching TRBD2 (6 bases). This CDR3 has 17 amino acids. Germline V CDR1 and CDR2: LGHDT, YNNKEL (reference sequence). CDR3 region: CATSKNLLAATSYEQYF. As DNA, the CDR3 is TGTGCCACCAGCAAGAATCTCTTAGCGGCGACTTCCTACGAGCAGTACTTC.

J is TRBJ1-4 and V is TRBV30; 7 nucleotides match TRBD1. The length of the CDR3 is 15 residues. The germline CDR1 and CDR2 sequences are GTSNPN and SVGIG (reference sequence). V lost 4 bases and J lost 8; bases outside the gene matches: 13. CDR3 bases: TGTGCCTGGACTGGGACAGTCAGCGTGAACGAAAAACTGTTTTTT. Amino acid sequence: CAWTGTVSVNEKLFF.

In its sample, this clonotype was seen many times. The V call is TRBV12-3 or TRBV12-4, the J call TRBJ1-4; D ambiguous. The V end was cut by 6 bases, the J end by 7 bases, with 12 bases between. This CDR3 spans 13 amino acids. CDR3 sequence (DNA): TGTGCCAGCAGCCCCGGATCGTTTGAAAAACTGTTTTTT. Its translation is CASSPGSFEKLFF.

This clonotype has a count of ten or more. The chain is built from TRBV20-1 and TRBJ2-3, with TRBD1 as a possible D gene (5 bases). Deletions cut 5 bases from V and 0 bases from J, with 12 bases between. Germline V gene lookup returns CDR1 DFQATT and CDR2 SNEGSKA (reference sequence). The CDR3 runs to 14 residues. CDR3 bases: TGCAGTGCTGCCGACAGCCGAAGCACAGATACGCAGTATTTT. Translated: CSAADSRSTDTQYF.

The J gene is TRBJ1-1, the V gene TRBV2; D is unresolved. This CDR3 contains 17 residues. Germline V gene sequence: CDR1 SNHLY, CDR2 FYNNEI. V gave up 0 bases and J gave up 8 bases, with 22 bases separating them. The CDR3 DNA is TGTGCCAGCAGTGAAGCGAATTCCCGGGATGATACAGACGAAGCTTTCTTT. Its protein is CASSEANSRDDTDEAFF.

This clonotype was counted ten times or more. This chain connects TRBV7-2 to TRBJ1-1; D is unresolved. The CDR3 contains 13 residues. V was pared by 1 base and J by 4 bases, with 7 bases between. Germline V gene data show CDR1 as SGHTA and CDR2 as FQGNSA. The DNA for the CDR3 is TGTGCCAGCAGCTTAGGAGTAAGCACTGAAGCTTTCTTT. Amino acid sequence: CASSLGVSTEAFF.

This clonotype showed up many times. The chain links TRBV20-1 to TRBJ2-5; D not resolved. Germline lookup yields CDR1 DFQATT and CDR2 SNEGSKA (reference sequence). V lost 6 bases and J 5 bases, leaving 13 bases between the germline ends. The CDR3 has 12 residues. The CDR3 protein is CSAPDVGETQYF. CDR3 bases: TGCAGTGCACCGGACGTGGGGGAGACCCAGTACTTC.

This clonotype was picked up many times. V is TRBV6-5 and J is TRBJ2-7; D might be TRBD1 (6 bases). This CDR3 has 14 amino acids. The germline gives CDR1 MNHEY, CDR2 SVGAGI. The V and J ends lost 0 bases and 9 bases respectively, with 15 bases between them. CDR3 loop: CASSYSKTGMGQYF. The CDR3 DNA reads TGTGCCAGCAGTTACTCCAAAACAGGGATGGGGCAGTACTTC.

This clonotype was detected many times. The chain uses TRBV12-3 or TRBV12-4 and TRBJ2-1; D gene unclear. The CDR3 spans 14 residues. V lost 5 bases, J lost 6 bases, and 14 bases lay in between. DNA of the CDR3: TGTGCCAGCAGTAGGACCTCCCCCGGCAATGAGCAGTTCTTC. This translates into CASSRTSPGNEQFF.

This clonotype was observed at least ten times. V gene TRBV6-5 combines with J gene TRBJ1-6, with TRBD1 identical over 7 bases. CDR1 and CDR2 (germline): MNHEY, SVGAGI. J was trimmed by 0 bases and V by 5 bases; bases with no gene match: 4. The CDR3 is made up of 16 amino acids. The CDR3 DNA follows: TGTGCCAGCAGTCGGACAGGCAGCTCCTATAATTCACCCCTCCACTTT. This translates into CASSRTGSSYNSPLHF.

Points on this clonotype: This sequence may be a read error, since a much larger clone differs from it by one base. This rearrangement joins TRBV7-8 to TRBJ2-2; 8 bases align to TRBD2. The V gene's germline CDR1 is SGHVS and CDR2 FQNEAQ. The CDR3 has 18 residues. DNA of the CDR3: TGTGCCAGCAGATTAGAACTAGCGGAGGCAACGAACACCGGGGAGCTGTTTTTT. Translating it yields CASRLELAEATNTGELFF.

This clonotype has ten or more counts. The V call is TRBV10-2, the J call TRBJ1-2; D gene unclear. The CDR3 is 12 amino acids. Trimming took off 10 bases at V and 5 bases at J, with 14 bases between the two ends. CDR1 WSHSY and CDR2 SAAADI come from the germline V gene. CDR3 DNA sequence: TGCGCCACCCGGGAGGATGCGTATGGCTACACCTTC. This gives the protein CATREDAYGYTF.

The V gene is TRBV3-1, the J gene TRBJ1-6; possible D gene TRBD1, 5 bases. V was cut by 0 bases and J by 10 bases, with 13 bases left in between. The CDR3 is 15 amino acids. Germline V CDR1 and CDR2: LGHDT, YNNKEL (reference sequence). The CDR3 bases are TGTGCCAGCAGCCAAGATCACGCGGGACGCTCACCCCTCCACTTT. This translates into CASSQDHAGRSPLHF.

This clonotype came up many times. The rearrangement links TRBV5-1 to TRBJ2-5, with 7 bases that match TRBD1. Trimming cost V 2 bases and J 0 bases; bases outside gene matches: 10. This CDR3 contains 17 residues. Germline values: CDR1 SGHRS, CDR2 YFSETQ. In DNA form, the CDR3 reads TGCGCCAGCAGCTTTAACCCGAGGGACAGCCACCAAGAGACCCAGTACTTC. It yields the protein CASSFNPRDSHQETQYF. The complete variable domain, with remaining parts taken from reference TRBV5-1 and TRBJ2-5, reads KAGVTQTPRYLIKTRGQQVTLSCSPISGHRSVSWYQQTPGQGLQFLFEYFSETQRNKGNFPGRFSGRQFSNSRSEMNVSTLELGDSALYLCASSFNPRDSHQETQYFGPGTRLLVL.